Listed below are T cell receptor beta chains from one sample, sequenced in a study of blood T cells in healthy people across ages. In TCRdb, the 5' RACE reads were re-called with MiXCR into one record per CDR3 protein. The table has approximately 810,000 distinct CDR3 sequences, under 35% seen once. The source material was blood. These receptors came from a woman older than 75 in good health. Both conserved end residues are part of each CDR3. D genes are given only for firm matches. A row's size may be missing; if present it is once, few, many or a size class.

size: few; V: TRBV11-3; D: -; J: TRBJ2-3; CDR3: CASSLGMEVWADTQYF; DNA: TGTGCCAGCAGCTTAGGTATGGAGGTTTGGGCAGATACGCAGTATTTT
size: many; V: TRBV28; D: TRBD1; J: TRBJ1-5; CDR3: CASRSDRGHGNQPQHF; DNA: TGTGCCAGCAGATCAGACAGGGGGCATGGCAATCAGCCCCAGCATTTT
size: -; V: TRBV7-9; D: -; J: TRBJ1-4; CDR3: CASSQTAEKLFF; DNA: TGTGCCAGCAGCCAGACGGCTGAAAAACTGTTTTTT
size: -; V: TRBV13; D: -; J: TRBJ1-1; CDR3: CASSFRLQVALGGMNTEAFF; DNA: TGTGCCAGCAGCTTTAGGTTGCAGGTCGCCCTTGGAGGGATGAACACTGAAGCTTTCTTT
size: many; V: TRBV20-1; D: TRBD1; J: TRBJ2-7; CDR3: CSSSKIRGSSYEQYF; DNA: TGCAGTTCCTCTAAGATCAGGGGGAGCTCCTACGAGCAGTACTTC
size: few; V: TRBV4-1; D: -; J: TRBJ2-1; CDR3: CASSQVGPDNEQFF; DNA: TGCGCCAGCAGCCAAGTAGGGCCGGACAATGAGCAGTTCTTC
size: -; V: TRBV19; D: -; J: TRBJ2-1; CDR3: CASSIGRDGEQFF; DNA: TGTGCCAGTAGTATTGGTAGGGATGGTGAGCAGTTCTTC
size: many; V: TRBV20-1; D: TRBD1; J: TRBJ2-7; CDR3: CSASTGGDYEQYF; DNA: TGCAGTGCTAGTACAGGGGGCGACTACGAGCAGTACTTC
size: -; V: TRBV3-1; D: TRBD1; J: TRBJ1-1; CDR3: CASSPGQGRAAFF; DNA: TGTGCCAGCAGCCCGGGACAGGGTAGGGCGGCTTTCTTT
size: -; V: TRBV5-1; D: -; J: TRBJ1-1; CDR3: CASSSTGRGTEAFF; DNA: TGCGCCAGCAGCTCCACCGGGAGGGGGACTGAAGCTTTCTTT
size: -; V: TRBV7-9; D: -; J: TRBJ2-5; CDR3: CASSLPRIRHRGETQYF; DNA: TGTGCCAGCAGCCTACCCCGGATTCGACATAGGGGAGAGACCCAGTACTTC
size: few; V: TRBV6-5; D: -; J: TRBJ1-1; CDR3: CASRRGTEAFF; DNA: TGTGCCAGTCGAAGGGGCACTGAAGCTTTCTTT
size: -; V: TRBV4-3; D: -; J: TRBJ1-4; CDR3: CASSQVATANEKLFF; DNA: TGCGCCAGCAGCCAAGTGGCGACAGCTAATGAAAAACTGTTTTTT
size: -; V: TRBV9; D: TRBD2; J: TRBJ2-2; CDR3: CASSPIAGGLTGELFF; DNA: TGTGCCAGCAGCCCTATAGCGGGGGGGCTCACCGGGGAGCTGTTTTTT
size: -; V: TRBV7-2; D: -; J: TRBJ1-3; CDR3: CASSTDGRKGNTIYF; DNA: TGTGCCAGCAGCACGGACGGTCGCAAAGGAAACACCATATATTTT
size: -; V: TRBV12-3/TRBV12-4; D: -; J: TRBJ2-3; CDR3: CASSLVITDTQYF; DNA: TGTGCCAGCAGTTTAGTGATCACAGATACGCAGTATTTT
size: many; V: TRBV7-2; D: TRBD1; J: TRBJ1-4; CDR3: CASSKRDRPNEKLFF; DNA: TGTGCCAGCAGCAAGAGGGACAGACCTAATGAAAAACTGTTTTTT
size: few; V: TRBV6-2/TRBV6-3; D: -; J: TRBJ1-1; CDR3: CASSKLQGGAFF; DNA: TGTGCCAGCAGTAAATTGCAAGGGGGAGCTTTCTTT
size: -; V: TRBV2; D: -; J: TRBJ2-5; CDR3: CASSGGPHATQYF; DNA: TGTGCCAGCAGCGGGGGACCTCACGCGACCCAGTACTTC
size: -; V: TRBV7-2; D: -; J: TRBJ2-2; CDR3: CASSLVSSTGERFF; DNA: TGTGCCAGCAGCTTAGTCAGTAGCACCGGGGAGCGGTTTTTT
size: -; V: TRBV27; D: TRBD1; J: TRBJ1-1; CDR3: CASSLWGQGIREAFF; DNA: TGTGCCAGCAGTTTATGGGGACAGGGTATTCGTGAAGCTTTCTTT
size: -; V: TRBV19; D: -; J: TRBJ1-1; CDR3: CASSPDPAGTEAFF; DNA: TGTGCCAGTAGTCCCGACCCAGCAGGTACTGAAGCTTTCTTT
size: once; V: TRBV3-1; D: -; J: TRBJ2-7; CDR3: CTSSRVKREQYF; DNA: TGTACCAGCAGCCGAGTCAAGAGGGAGCAGTACTTC
size: -; V: TRBV7-3; D: TRBD1; J: TRBJ1-2; CDR3: CASSLMGTGPNYGYTF; DNA: TGTGCCAGCAGCTTAATGGGGACAGGACCAAACTATGGCTACACCTTC
size: -; V: TRBV18; D: -; J: TRBJ2-6; CDR3: CASSPTGGTSGANVLTF; DNA: TGTGCCAGCTCACCGACCGGAGGCACCTCTGGGGCCAACGTCCTGACTTTC
size: -; V: TRBV18; D: -; J: TRBJ1-4; CDR3: CASSPQGGHEKLFF; DNA: TGTGCCAGCTCACCACAAGGGGGGCATGAAAAACTGTTTTTT
size: many; V: TRBV20-1; D: -; J: TRBJ2-1; CDR3: CSAGARGNEQFF; DNA: TGCAGTGCGGGCGCAAGGGGGAATGAGCAGTTCTTC
size: many; V: TRBV7-2; D: -; J: TRBJ2-7; CDR3: CASSLVDTYEQYF; DNA: TGTGCCAGCAGCTTAGTTGACACCTACGAGCAGTACTTC
size: -; V: TRBV18; D: -; J: TRBJ2-5; CDR3: CASSPPAYVGETQYF; DNA: TGTGCCAGCTCACCACCGGCCTATGTGGGAGAGACCCAGTACTTC
size: many; V: TRBV27; D: TRBD1; J: TRBJ2-4; CDR3: CATRYRDRATLAKNIQYF; DNA: TGTGCCACCAGATACCGGGACAGGGCAACTCTAGCCAAAAACATTCAGTACTTC
size: many; V: TRBV18; D: -; J: TRBJ2-1; CDR3: CASSPGSENEQFF; DNA: TGTGCCAGCTCCCCCGGGTCAGAGAATGAGCAGTTCTTC
size: many; V: TRBV5-5; D: TRBD1; J: TRBJ2-5; CDR3: CASSLESSRGETQYF; DNA: TGTGCCAGCAGCTTGGAATCCTCCAGGGGGGAGACCCAGTACTTC
size: few; V: TRBV5-6; D: TRBD1; J: TRBJ1-6; CDR3: CASSLGQGLGSPLHF; DNA: TGTGCCAGCAGCTTGGGACAGGGACTCGGCTCACCCCTCCACTTT
size: many; V: TRBV20-1; D: TRBD1; J: TRBJ1-2; CDR3: CSASPPQGGRKGYTF; DNA: TGCAGTGCTAGTCCTCCTCAGGGGGGTAGGAAGGGCTACACCTTC
size: -; V: TRBV19; D: -; J: TRBJ1-5; CDR3: CASSMDSHPNQPQHF; DNA: TGTGCCAGTAGTATGGACAGTCATCCCAATCAGCCCCAGCATTTT
size: many; V: TRBV6-6; D: -; J: TRBJ1-4; CDR3: CASRLQGGNEKLFF; DNA: TGTGCCAGCAGACTACAGGGAGGAAATGAAAAACTGTTTTTT
size: many; V: TRBV4-1; D: -; J: TRBJ2-3; CDR3: CASSHATALDTQYF; DNA: TGCGCCAGCAGCCACGCCACGGCGCTGGATACGCAGTATTTT
size: few; V: TRBV7-9; D: -; J: TRBJ1-1; CDR3: CASSLGQKAFF; DNA: TGTGCCAGCAGCTTAGGGCAGAAGGCTTTCTTT
size: many; V: TRBV5-5; D: TRBD1; J: TRBJ2-1; CDR3: CASSLGQGASYNEQFF; DNA: TGTGCCAGCAGCTTGGGGCAGGGGGCATCCTACAATGAGCAGTTCTTC
size: many; V: TRBV20-1; D: TRBD1; J: TRBJ1-2; CDR3: CSALDHRGGIYGYTF; DNA: TGCAGTGCTTTAGATCACAGGGGTGGGATCTATGGCTACACCTTC
size: many; V: TRBV9; D: TRBD2; J: TRBJ2-7; CDR3: CASSVGIGGAQIHEQYF; DNA: TGTGCCAGCAGCGTAGGGATCGGGGGGGCCCAAATTCACGAGCAGTACTTC
size: few; V: TRBV20-1; D: TRBD2; J: TRBJ2-7; CDR3: CSARVGGAFYEQYF; DNA: TGCAGTGCTAGGGTCGGGGGGGCGTTTTACGAGCAGTACTTC
size: many; V: TRBV6-2/TRBV6-3; D: -; J: TRBJ2-7; CDR3: CASSGQQGYEQYF; DNA: TGTGCCAGCAGTGGCCAACAGGGCTACGAGCAGTACTTC
size: -; V: TRBV5-1; D: TRBD1; J: TRBJ2-7; CDR3: CASSPGGIYNEQYF; DNA: TGCGCCAGCAGCCCAGGGGGCATATACAATGAGCAGTACTTC
size: many; V: TRBV10-3; D: -; J: TRBJ2-1; CDR3: CAISPEGGGGFF; DNA: TGTGCCATCAGTCCAGAGGGGGGAGGGGGGTTCTTC
size: -; V: TRBV25-1; D: -; J: TRBJ1-3; CDR3: CASSDSWRNPNTIYF; DNA: TGTGCCAGCAGTGATTCCTGGAGAAACCCAAACACCATATATTTT
size: few; V: TRBV7-8; D: -; J: TRBJ1-1; CDR3: CASSLAEGLSTEAFF; DNA: TGTGCCAGCAGCTTAGCTGAGGGTTTGAGCACTGAAGCTTTCTTT
size: few; V: TRBV10-3; D: -; J: TRBJ1-3; CDR3: CAIRDTSGNTIYF; DNA: TGTGCCATCCGGGACACCTCTGGAAACACCATATATTTT
size: -; V: TRBV28; D: TRBD1; J: TRBJ1-5; CDR3: CASSETGGRQPQHF; DNA: TGTGCCAGCAGTGAGACAGGGGGCCGTCAGCCCCAGCATTTT
size: few; V: TRBV4-1; D: -; J: TRBJ1-4; CDR3: CASSPTFAGSEKLFF; DNA: TGCGCCAGCAGCCCGACCTTCGCAGGTAGCGAAAAACTGTTTTTT
size: many; V: TRBV5-1; D: -; J: TRBJ2-7; CDR3: CASSLLGGQPYEQYF; DNA: TGCGCCAGCAGCTTGCTCGGGGGACAACCATACGAGCAGTACTTC
size: -; V: TRBV12-3/TRBV12-4; D: TRBD1; J: TRBJ1-5; CDR3: CASSFQGAIDQPQHF; DNA: TGTGCCAGCAGCTTCCAGGGGGCGATCGATCAGCCCCAGCATTTT
size: many; V: TRBV7-8; D: TRBD2; J: TRBJ2-3; CDR3: CASSLGFRSGGAQYF; DNA: TGTGCCAGCAGCTTAGGGTTTCGGAGCGGGGGGGCGCAGTATTTT
size: many; V: TRBV7-2; D: -; J: TRBJ2-5; CDR3: CASRPTSPGETQYF; DNA: TGTGCCAGCAGACCTACTAGCCCTGGGGAGACCCAGTACTTC
size: few; V: TRBV20-1; D: -; J: TRBJ1-1; CDR3: CSARDPHKSSVGTEAFF; DNA: TGCAGTGCTAGAGATCCCCACAAGAGTTCGGTAGGCACTGAAGCTTTCTTT
size: many; V: TRBV12-3/TRBV12-4; D: -; J: TRBJ2-7; CDR3: CASSLVTGRFYEQYF; DNA: TGTGCCAGCAGTTTAGTTACTGGGCGGTTCTACGAGCAGTACTTC
size: -; V: TRBV4-3; D: TRBD1; J: TRBJ1-4; CDR3: CASSTRQGGEKLFF; DNA: TGCGCCAGCAGCACCCGACAGGGCGGTGAAAAACTGTTTTTT
size: -; V: TRBV30; D: -; J: TRBJ2-3; CDR3: CAWSVAGALSDTQYF; DNA: TGTGCCTGGAGTGTAGCTGGGGCGCTATCAGATACGCAGTATTTT